The clone carrying this T cell receptor beta chain was seen only a few times. Its antigen is undetermined. With V trimmed by 8 bases and J by 0 bases, 4 bases remained unmatched. Per germline, CDR1 SNHLY and CDR2 FYNNEI. The CDR3 has 14 residues. This entry comes from a study of cytotoxic CD8 clonotypes in ibrutinib-treated CLL. Background on the study: On average, each sample had about 250,000 productive templates and more than 75,000 productive rearrangements.

General observations from the study: Public clonotypes (which were uncommon) either contracted or remained stable on treatment.

A 1 in 200,000 to 1 in 1 million T cell depth was the sequencing target. TCRdb's table, derived via immunoSEQ multiplex PCR, lists solely in-frame clones and lacks some. The table includes some 150,000 clones, 80% detected once. The sequence was obtained from a human donor with chronic lymphocytic leukemia. Here the sequenced sample was PBMCs, taken after 36 months of ibrutinib treatment. The rearrangement uses TRBV2 and TRBJ1-3; 7 bases map to TRBD1. CDR3 in DNA: TGTGCCAGCGAGACAGGGTACTCTGGAAACACCATATATTTT. It encodes CASETGYSGNTIYF.